The subject of this entry is one TCR beta chain. The antigen remains undetermined. These data belong to a study of healthy donors' naive CD4 and CD8 T cells. Study at large: Donors spanned ages 20-25, 40-50 and 60-70 years, half female. Study-level points and caveats: Positive CDR3 charge linked to CD4+ cells, negative to CD8+ cells. Bulk sequencing left alpha and beta chains unpaired.

Starting from about 470 ng of total RNA, TCR libraries were made with linear amplification. TCRdb reprocessed the reads via MiXCR and lists one record per CDR3 protein. The profile shows some 190,000 distinct CDR3 sequences, over 60% of them singletons. The CDR3 has 13 residues. Germline loops: CDR1 GTSNPN, CDR2 SVGIG (reference sequence). V lost 1 base and J lost 4, with 9 bases in between. Sequencing input: naive CD4+ and CD8+ T cells sorted from blood, pooled from several donors. This clonotype was sampled from a pool of human donors in good health; the sample pools cells from several healthy donors. This chain connects TRBV30 to TRBJ2-3, with D unclear. The CDR3 here is CAWSGVFSDTQYF. CDR3 DNA sequence: TGTGCCTGGAGTGGGGTCTTCTCAGATACGCAGTATTTT.